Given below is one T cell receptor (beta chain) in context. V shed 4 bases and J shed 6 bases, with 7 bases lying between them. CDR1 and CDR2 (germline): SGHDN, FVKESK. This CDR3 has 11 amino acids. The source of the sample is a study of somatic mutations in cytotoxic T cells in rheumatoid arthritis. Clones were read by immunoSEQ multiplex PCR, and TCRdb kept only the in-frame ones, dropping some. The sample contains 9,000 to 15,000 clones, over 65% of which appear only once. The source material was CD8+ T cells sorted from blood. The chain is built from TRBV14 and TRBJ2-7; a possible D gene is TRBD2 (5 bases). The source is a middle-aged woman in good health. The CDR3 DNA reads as TGTGCCAGCAGCCCGGGGAGCGAGCAGTACTTC. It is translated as CASSPGSEQYF.